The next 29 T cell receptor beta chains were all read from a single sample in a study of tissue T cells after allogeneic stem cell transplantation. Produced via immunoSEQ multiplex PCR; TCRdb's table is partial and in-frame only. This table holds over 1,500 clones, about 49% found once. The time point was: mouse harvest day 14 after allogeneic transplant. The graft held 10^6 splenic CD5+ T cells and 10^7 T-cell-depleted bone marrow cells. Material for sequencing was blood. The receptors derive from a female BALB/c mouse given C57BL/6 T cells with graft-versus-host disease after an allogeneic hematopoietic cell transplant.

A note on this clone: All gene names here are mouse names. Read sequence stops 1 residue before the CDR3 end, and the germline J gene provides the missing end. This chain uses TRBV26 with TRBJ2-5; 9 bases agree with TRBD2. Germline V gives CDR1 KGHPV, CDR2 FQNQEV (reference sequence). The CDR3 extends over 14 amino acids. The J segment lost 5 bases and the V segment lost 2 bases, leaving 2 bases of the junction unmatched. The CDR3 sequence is CASSLLGGADTQYF. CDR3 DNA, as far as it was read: TGTGCCAGCAGTCTGCTGGGGGGGGCAGACACCCAGTAC.

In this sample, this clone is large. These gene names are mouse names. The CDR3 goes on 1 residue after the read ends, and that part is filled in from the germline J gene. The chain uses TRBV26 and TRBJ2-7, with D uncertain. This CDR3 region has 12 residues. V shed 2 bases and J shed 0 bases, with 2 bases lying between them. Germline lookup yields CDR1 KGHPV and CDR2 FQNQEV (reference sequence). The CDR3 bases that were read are TGTGCCAGCAGTCTGGACTCCTATGAACAGTAC. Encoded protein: CASSLDSYEQY. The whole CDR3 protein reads CASSLDSYEQYF.

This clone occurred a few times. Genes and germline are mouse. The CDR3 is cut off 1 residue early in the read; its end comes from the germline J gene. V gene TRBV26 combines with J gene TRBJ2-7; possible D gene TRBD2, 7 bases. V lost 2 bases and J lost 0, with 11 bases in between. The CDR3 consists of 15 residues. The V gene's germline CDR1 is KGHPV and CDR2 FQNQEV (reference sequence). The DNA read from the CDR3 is TGTGCCAGCAGTCTGAGGGGGGCGAGCTCCTATGAACAGTAC. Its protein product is CASSLRGASSYEQY. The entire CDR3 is CASSLRGASSYEQYF.

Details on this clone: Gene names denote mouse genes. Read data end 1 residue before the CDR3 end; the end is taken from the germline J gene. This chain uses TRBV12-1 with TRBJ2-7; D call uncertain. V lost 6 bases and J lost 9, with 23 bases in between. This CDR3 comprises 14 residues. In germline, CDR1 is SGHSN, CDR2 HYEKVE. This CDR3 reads CASPTRAFPYPQYF. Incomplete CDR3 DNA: TGTGCCAGCCCGACCCGGGCCTTTCCCTATCCACAGTAC.

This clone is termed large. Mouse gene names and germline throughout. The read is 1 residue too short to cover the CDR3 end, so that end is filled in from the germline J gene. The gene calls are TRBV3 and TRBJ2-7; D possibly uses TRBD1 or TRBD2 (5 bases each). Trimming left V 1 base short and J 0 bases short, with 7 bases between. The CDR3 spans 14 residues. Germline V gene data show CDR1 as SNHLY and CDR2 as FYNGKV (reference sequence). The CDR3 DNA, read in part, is TGTGCCAGCAGCTTAGGGGGGAGCTCCTATGAACAGTAC. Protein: CASSLGGSSYEQY. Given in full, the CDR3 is CASSLGGSSYEQYF.

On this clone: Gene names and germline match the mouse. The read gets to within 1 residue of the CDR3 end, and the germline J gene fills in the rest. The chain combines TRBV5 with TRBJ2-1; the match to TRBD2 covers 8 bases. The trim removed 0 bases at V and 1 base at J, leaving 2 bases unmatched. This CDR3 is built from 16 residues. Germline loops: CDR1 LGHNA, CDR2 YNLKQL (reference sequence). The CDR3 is CASSQDLGGNYAEQFF. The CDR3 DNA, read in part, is TGTGCCAGCAGCCAAGACCTGGGGGGCAACTATGCTGAGCAGTTC.

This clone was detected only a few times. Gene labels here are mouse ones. CDR3 sequence reads: CASSPGRDTQYF. The covered CDR3 bases are TGTGCCAGCAGTCCTGGGCGAGACACCCAGTAC. The rearrangement links TRBV4 to TRBJ2-5; D perhaps matches TRBD2 (5 bases). The read ends 1 residue before the CDR3 terminus; that terminus is restored from the germline J gene. Deletions cut 6 bases from V and 5 bases from J, with 9 bases between. The CDR3 is 12 amino acids. The germline V gene has CDR1 LGHDT and CDR2 YNNKQL (reference sequence).

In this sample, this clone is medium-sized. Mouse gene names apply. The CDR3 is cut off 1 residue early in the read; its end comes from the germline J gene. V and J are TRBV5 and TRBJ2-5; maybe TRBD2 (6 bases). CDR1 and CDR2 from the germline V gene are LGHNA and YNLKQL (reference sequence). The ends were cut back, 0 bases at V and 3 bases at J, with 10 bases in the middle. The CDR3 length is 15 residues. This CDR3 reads CASSQEWGIQDTQYF. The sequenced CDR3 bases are TGTGCCAGCAGCCAAGAATGGGGGATTCAAGACACCCAGTAC.

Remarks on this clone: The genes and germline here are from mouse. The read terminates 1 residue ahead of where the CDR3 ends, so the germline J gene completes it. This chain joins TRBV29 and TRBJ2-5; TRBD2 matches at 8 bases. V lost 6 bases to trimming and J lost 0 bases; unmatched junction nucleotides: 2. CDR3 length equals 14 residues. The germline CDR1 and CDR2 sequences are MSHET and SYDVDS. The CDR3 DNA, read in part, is TGTGCTAGCAGGACTGGGGCCAACCAAGACACCCAGTAC. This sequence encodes CASRTGANQDTQY. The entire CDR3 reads CASRTGANQDTQYF.

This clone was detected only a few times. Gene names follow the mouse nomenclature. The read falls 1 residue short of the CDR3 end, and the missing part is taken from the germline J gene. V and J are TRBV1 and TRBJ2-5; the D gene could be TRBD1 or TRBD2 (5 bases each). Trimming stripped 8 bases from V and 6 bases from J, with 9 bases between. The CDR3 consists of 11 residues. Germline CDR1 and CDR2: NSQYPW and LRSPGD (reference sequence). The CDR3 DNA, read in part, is TGCACCTGCGGCCGGGGGGACACCCAGTAC. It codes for CTCGRGDTQY. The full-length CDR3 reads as CTCGRGDTQYF.

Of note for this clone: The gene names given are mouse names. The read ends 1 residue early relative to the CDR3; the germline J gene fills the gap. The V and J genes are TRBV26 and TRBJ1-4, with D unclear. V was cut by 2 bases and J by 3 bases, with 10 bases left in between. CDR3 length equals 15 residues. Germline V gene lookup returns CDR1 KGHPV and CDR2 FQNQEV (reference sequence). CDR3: CASSLPGVANERLFF. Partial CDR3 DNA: TGTGCCAGCAGTCTGCCCGGGGTGGCCAACGAAAGATTATTT.

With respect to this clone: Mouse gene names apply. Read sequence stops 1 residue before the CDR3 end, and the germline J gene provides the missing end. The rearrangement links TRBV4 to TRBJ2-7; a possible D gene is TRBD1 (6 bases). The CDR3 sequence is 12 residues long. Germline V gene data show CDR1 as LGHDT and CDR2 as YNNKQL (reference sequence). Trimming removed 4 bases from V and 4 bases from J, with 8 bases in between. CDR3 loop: CASSLGQYEQYF. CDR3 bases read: TGTGCCAGCAGCTTGGGACAATATGAACAGTAC.

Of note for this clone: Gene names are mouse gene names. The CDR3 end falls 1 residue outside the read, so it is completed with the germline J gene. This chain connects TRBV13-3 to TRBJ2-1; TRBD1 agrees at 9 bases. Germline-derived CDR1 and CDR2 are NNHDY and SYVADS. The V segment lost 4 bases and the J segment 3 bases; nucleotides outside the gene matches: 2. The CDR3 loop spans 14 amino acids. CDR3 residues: CASSRQGGYAEQFF. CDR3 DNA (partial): TGTGCCAGCAGTCGACAGGGGGGCTATGCTGAGCAGTTC.

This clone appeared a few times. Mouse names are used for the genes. CDR3 loop: CASSVTGQGAGEQYF. Partial CDR3 DNA: TGTGCCAGCAGTGTCACGGGACAGGGGGCGGGTGAACAGTAC. The chain is built from TRBV13-1 and TRBJ2-7, with 12 positions matching TRBD1. The read is 1 residue too short to cover the CDR3 end, so that end is filled in from the germline J gene. Germline trimming cut 3 bases from V and 6 bases from J; bases unmatched to any gene: 7. The CDR3 loop spans 15 amino acids. Germline CDR1 NSHNY, CDR2 SYGAGN.

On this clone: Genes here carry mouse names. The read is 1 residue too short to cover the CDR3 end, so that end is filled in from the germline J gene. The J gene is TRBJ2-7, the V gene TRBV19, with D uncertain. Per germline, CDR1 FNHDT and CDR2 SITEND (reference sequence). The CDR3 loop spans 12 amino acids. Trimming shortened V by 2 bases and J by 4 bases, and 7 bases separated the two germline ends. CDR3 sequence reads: CASSMGRYEQYF. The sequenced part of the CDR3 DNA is TGTGCCAGCAGTATGGGCAGATATGAACAGTAC.

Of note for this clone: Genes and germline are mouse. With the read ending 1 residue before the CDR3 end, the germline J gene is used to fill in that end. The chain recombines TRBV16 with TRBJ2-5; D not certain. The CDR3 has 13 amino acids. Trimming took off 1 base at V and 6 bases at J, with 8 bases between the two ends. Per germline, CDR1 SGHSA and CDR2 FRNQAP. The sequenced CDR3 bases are TGTGCAAGCAGCTTAGGGGGAGGGGACACCCAGTAC. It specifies CASSLGGGDTQY. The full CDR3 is CASSLGGGDTQYF.

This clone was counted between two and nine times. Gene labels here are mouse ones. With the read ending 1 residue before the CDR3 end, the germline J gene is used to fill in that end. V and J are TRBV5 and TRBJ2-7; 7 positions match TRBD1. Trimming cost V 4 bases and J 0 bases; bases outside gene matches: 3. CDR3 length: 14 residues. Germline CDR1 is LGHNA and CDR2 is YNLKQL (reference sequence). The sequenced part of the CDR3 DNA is TGTGCCAGCAGCCTCCGGGACAGCTCCTATGAACAGTAC. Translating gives CASSLRDSSYEQY. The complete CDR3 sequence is CASSLRDSSYEQYF.

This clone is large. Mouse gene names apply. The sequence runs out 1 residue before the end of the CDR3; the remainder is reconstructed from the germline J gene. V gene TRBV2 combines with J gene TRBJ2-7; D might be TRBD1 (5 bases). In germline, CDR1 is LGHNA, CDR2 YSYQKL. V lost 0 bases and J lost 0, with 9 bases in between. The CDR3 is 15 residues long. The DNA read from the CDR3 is TGTGCCAGCAGCCAAGATGAGGGGTTCTCCTATGAACAGTAC. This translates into CASSQDEGFSYEQY. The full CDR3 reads CASSQDEGFSYEQYF.

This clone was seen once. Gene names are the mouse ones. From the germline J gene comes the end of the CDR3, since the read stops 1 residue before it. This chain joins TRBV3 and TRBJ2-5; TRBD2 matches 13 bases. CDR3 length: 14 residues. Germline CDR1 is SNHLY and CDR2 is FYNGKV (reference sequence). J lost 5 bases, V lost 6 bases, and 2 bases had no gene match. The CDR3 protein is CASSRDWGGDTQYF. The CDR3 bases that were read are TGTGCCAGCAGTCGGGACTGGGGGGGAGACACCCAGTAC.

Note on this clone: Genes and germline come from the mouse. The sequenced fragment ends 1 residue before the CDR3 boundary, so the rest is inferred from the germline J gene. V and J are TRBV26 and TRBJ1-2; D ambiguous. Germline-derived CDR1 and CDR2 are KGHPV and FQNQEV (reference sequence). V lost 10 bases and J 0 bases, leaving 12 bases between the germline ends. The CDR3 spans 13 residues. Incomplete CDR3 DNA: TGTGCCACCAGCCCCGCCGCAAACTCCGACTACACC. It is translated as CATSPAANSDYT. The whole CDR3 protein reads CATSPAANSDYTF.

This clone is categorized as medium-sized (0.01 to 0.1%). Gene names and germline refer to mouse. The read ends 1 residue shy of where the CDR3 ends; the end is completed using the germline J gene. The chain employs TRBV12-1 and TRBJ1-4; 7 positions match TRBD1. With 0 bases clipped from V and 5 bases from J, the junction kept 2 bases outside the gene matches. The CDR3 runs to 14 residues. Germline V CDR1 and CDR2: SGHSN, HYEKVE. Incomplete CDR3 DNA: TGTGCCAGCTCTCTCGAGGACAGGAACGAAAGATTATTT. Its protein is CASSLEDRNERLF. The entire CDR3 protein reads CASSLEDRNERLFF.

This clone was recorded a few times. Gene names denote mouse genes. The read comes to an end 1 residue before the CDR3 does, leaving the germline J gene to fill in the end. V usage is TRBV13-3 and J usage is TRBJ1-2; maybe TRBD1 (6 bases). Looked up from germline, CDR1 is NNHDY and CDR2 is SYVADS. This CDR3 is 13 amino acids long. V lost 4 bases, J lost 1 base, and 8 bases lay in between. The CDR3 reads CASSPGQNSDYTF. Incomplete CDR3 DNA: TGTGCCAGCAGTCCGGGACAAAACTCCGACTACACC.

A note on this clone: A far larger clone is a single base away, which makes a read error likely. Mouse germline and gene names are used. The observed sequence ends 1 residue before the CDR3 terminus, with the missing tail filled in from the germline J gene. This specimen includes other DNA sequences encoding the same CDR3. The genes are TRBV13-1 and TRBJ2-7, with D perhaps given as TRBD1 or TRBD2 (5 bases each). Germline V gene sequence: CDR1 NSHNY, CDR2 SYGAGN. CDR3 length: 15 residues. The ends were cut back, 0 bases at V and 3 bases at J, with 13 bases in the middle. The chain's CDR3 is CASSDAGTGDYEQYF. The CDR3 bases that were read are TGTGCCAGCAGTGATGCCGGGACCGGGGACTATGAACAGTAC.

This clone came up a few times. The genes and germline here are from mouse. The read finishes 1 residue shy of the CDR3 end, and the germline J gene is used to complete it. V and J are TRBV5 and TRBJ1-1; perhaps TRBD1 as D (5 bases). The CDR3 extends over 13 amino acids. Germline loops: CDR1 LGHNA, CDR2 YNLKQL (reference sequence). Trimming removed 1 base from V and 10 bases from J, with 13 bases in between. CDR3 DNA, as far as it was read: TGTGCCAGCAGCCAAGGGACAAAAAGGGTAGTCTTC. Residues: CASSQGTKRVVF. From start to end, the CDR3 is CASSQGTKRVVFF.

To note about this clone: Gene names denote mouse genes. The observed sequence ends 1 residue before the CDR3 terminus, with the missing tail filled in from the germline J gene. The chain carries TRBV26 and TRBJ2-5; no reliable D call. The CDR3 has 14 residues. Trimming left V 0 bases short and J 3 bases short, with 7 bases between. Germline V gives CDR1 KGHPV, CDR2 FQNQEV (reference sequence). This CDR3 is CASSLSPPQDTQYF. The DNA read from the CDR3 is TGTGCCAGCAGTCTGTCGCCACCTCAAGACACCCAGTAC.

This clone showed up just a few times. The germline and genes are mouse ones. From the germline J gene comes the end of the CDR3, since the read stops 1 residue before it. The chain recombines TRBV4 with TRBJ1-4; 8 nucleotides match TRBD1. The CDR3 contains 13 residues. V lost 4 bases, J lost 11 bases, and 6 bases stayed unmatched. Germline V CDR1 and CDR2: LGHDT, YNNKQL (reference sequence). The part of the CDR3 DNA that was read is TGTGCCAGCAGCTCCAGGGGGCAAGAGAGATTATTT. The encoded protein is CASSSRGQERLF. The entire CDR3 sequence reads CASSSRGQERLFF.

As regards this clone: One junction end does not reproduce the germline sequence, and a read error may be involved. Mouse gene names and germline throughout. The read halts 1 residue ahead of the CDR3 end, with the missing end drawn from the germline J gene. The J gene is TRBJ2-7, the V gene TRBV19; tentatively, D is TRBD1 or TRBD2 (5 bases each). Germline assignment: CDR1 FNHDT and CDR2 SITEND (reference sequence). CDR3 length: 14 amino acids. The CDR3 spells CARSIRAGGYEQYF. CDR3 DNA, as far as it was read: TGTGCCCGCAGTATACGGGCCGGGGGATATGAACAGTAC.

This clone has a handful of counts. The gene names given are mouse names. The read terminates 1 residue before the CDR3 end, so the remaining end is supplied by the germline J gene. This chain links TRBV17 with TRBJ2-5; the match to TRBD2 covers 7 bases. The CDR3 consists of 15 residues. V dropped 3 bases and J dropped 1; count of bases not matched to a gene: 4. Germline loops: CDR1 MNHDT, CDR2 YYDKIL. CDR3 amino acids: CASSRAGGYQDTQYF. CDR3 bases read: TGTGCTAGCAGTAGGGCTGGGGGATACCAAGACACCCAGTAC.

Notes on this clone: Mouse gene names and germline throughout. This CDR3 is CASSRQEEDTQYF. The DNA read from the CDR3 is TGTGCCAGCAGTCGACAGGAAGAAGACACCCAGTAC. This chain joins TRBV15 and TRBJ2-5; tentatively, D is TRBD1 (6 bases). The read is 1 residue too short to cover the CDR3 end, so that end is filled in from the germline J gene. This CDR3 is 13 amino acids long. V lost 5 bases and J 4 bases, leaving 10 bases between the germline ends. Germline CDR1 reads SGHND; CDR2 reads FRSKSL.